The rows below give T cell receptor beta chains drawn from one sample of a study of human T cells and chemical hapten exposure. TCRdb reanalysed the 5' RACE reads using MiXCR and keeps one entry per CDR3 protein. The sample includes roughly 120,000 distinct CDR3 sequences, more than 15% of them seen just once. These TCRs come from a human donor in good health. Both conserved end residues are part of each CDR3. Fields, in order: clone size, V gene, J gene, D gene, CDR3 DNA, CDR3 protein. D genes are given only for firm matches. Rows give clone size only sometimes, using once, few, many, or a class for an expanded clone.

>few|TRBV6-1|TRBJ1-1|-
TGTGCCAGCACTCAGGGAAGCACTGAAGCTTTCTTT
CASTQGSTEAFF
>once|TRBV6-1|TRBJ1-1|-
TGTGCCAGCAGGGAGGGGGGAGGCAACACTGAAGCTTTCTTT
CASREGGGNTEAFF
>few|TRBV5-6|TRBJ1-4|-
TGTGCCAGCAGCATTAGAGGGGTTGGATCTAATGAAAAACTGTTTTTT
CASSIRGVGSNEKLFF
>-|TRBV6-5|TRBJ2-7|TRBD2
TGTGCCAGCAGTTACTCCCCCGGGACTAGGAGCCACGAGCAGTACTTC
CASSYSPGTRSHEQYF
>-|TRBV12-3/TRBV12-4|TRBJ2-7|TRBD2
TGTGCCAGCAGAGCTACCGGGACTAGCGGCTACGAGCAGTACTTC
CASRATGTSGYEQYF
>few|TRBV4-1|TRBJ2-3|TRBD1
TGCGCCAGCAGCCAAGAACATCCGGGACAGGGGAAAGATACGCAGTATTTT
CASSQEHPGQGKDTQYF
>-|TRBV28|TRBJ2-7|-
TGTGCCAGCGGTCTGGACAGCTCCTACGAGCAGTACTTC
CASGLDSSYEQYF
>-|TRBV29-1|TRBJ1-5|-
TGCAGCGTTGAAGGAGGGGGCAATCAGCCCCAGCATTTT
CSVEGGGNQPQHF
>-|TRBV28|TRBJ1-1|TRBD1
TGTGCCAGCAGTAAGACAGGGAAGGCTTTCTTT
CASSKTGKAFF
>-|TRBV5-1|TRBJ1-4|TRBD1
TGCGCCAGCAGCCCCGGGACAGAGGGTGAAAAACTGTTTTTT
CASSPGTEGEKLFF
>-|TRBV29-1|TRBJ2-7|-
TGCAGCGTTCTCCCAGGGAACCACGAGCAGTACTTC
CSVLPGNHEQYF
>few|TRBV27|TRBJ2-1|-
TGTGCCAGCAGTCCACACGGGCTATACAATGAGCAGTTCTTC
CASSPHGLYNEQFF
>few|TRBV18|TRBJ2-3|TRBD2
TGTGCCAGCTCACCGTGGACTAGCGGGAGATCAGATACGCAGTATTTT
CASSPWTSGRSDTQYF
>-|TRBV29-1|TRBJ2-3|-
TGCAGCGTTTTCTTTGGGGGCGGGAGAGGGCCCACAGATACGCAGTATTTT
CSVFFGGGRGPTDTQYF
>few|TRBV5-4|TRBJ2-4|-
TGTGCCAGCAGCTTGGAAACTAGCAGTCTAGCCAAAAACATTCAGTACTTC
CASSLETSSLAKNIQYF
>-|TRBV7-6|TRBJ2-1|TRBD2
TGTGCCAGCAGCCCCATGAGCGGGAGGGCCGTTGTCGATGAGCAGTTCTTC
CASSPMSGRAVVDEQFF
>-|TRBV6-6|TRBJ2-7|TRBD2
TGTGCCAGCAGTACGGAAGGACTAGCGGGAGTCTACGAGCAGTACTTC
CASSTEGLAGVYEQYF
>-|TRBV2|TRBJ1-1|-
TGTGCCAGCACCGGGCCGTCGAACACTGAAGCTTTCTTT
CASTGPSNTEAFF